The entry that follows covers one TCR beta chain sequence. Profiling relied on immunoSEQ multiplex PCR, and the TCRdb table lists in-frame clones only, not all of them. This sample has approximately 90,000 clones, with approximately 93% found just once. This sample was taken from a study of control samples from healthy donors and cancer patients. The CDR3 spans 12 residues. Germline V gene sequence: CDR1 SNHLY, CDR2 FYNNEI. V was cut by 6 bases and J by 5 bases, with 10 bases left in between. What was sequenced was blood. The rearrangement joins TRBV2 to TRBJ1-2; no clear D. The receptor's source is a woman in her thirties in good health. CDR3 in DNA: TGTGCCAGCAGCGAGCAGTCATATGGCTACACCTTC. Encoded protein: CASSEQSYGYTF.